This T cell receptor (beta chain) was identified during a study of blood T cell repertoires in COVID-19. Across the whole study: There were acute and convalescent COVID-19 samples, and they came from the United States, Italy and Spain. Nucleic acid was either cDNA or gDNA, and it came from T cells, B-cell-depleted T cells, or PBMCs.

In the authors' methods: The authors estimated nucleated cell counts from reference gene primer amplification. Some clones are missing from TCRdb's copy, which holds only in-frame ones; the method was immunoSEQ multiplex PCR. V, J and clone size are taken as reported in that table, and D and trimming were inferred from the DNA itself. The data contain fewer than 250,000 clones, around 80% of them seen just once; the ten biggest clones take up less than 3.5%. The CDR3 has 13 amino acids. Per germline, CDR1 MNHNY and CDR2 SVGAGI (reference sequence). V was cut by 2 bases and J by 8 bases, with 9 bases left in between.

Sequencing input: peripheral blood. The clonotype originates from a man in his fifties with active or convalescent COVID-19. This chain links TRBV6-6 with TRBJ1-4, with D perhaps TRBD1 (5 bases). CDR3 sequence (DNA): TGTGCCAGCAGTTACAGGGGAGGGGAAAAACTGTTTTTT. Residues: CASSYRGGEKLFF.